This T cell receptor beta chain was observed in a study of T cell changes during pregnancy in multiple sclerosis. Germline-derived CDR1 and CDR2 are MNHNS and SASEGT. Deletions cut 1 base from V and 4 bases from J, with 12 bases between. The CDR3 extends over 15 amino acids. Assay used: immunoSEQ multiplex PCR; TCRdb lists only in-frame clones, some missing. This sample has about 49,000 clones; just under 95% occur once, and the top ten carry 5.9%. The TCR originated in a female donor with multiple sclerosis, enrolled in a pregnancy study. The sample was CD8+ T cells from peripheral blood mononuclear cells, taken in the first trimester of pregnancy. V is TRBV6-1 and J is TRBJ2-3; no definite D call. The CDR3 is CASSEDFLGADTQYF. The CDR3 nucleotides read TGTGCCAGCAGTGAAGATTTTTTGGGCGCAGATACGCAGTATTTT.